This TCR beta chain derives from a study of radiotherapy plus CTLA-4 blockade in lung cancer. For the study at large: Disease control reached under 35%, with objective responses in under 20%. Study-level points and caveats: Best predicting response, reportedly, were early blood T cell clone dynamics, with interferon-beta. After treatment with radiotherapy plus ipilimumab, TCR clones that came from the tumor expanded in blood.

With ipilimumab providing CTLA-4 blockade, focal radiation was administered to patients who had chemo-refractory metastatic non-small-cell lung cancer. This clone has just one count. Its cognate antigen is unknown. Some clones are missing from TCRdb's copy, which holds only in-frame ones; the method was immunoSEQ multiplex PCR. The sample holds around 55,000 clones, approximately 82% seen once. CDR3 length equals 15 residues. The germline V gene encodes CDR1 MNHNS and CDR2 SASEGT. V lost 8 bases and J lost 9; bases outside the gene matches: 11. The receptor was derived from a human donor with non-small cell lung cancer whose response to radiotherapy plus ipilimumab could not be evaluated. The sequences come from peripheral blood, collected from a patient treated with radiotherapy plus ipilimumab. This chain joins TRBV6-1 and TRBJ2-1, with 12 bases identical to TRBD2. The CDR3 DNA follows: TGTGCCAGCCGAGGGGCTAGCGGGGGGGGAGGTGAGCAGTTCTTC. It specifies CASRGASGGGGEQFF.